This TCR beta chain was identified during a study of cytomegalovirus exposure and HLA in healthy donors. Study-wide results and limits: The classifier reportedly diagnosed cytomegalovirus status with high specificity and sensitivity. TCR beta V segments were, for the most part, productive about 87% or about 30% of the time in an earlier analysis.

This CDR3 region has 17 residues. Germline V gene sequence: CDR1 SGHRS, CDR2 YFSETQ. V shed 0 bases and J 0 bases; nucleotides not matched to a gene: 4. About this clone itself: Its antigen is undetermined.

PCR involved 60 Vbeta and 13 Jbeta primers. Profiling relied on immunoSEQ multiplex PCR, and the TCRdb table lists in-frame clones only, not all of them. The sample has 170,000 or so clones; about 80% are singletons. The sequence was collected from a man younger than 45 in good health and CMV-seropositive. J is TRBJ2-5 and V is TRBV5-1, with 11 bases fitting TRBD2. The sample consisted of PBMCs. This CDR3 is CASSLGLAGGHQETQYF. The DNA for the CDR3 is TGCGCCAGCAGCTTGGGCCTAGCGGGAGGACACCAAGAGACCCAGTACTTC.